What follows is one TCR beta chain and its context. This clonotype has just a few counts. Its antigen target is currently unknown. Base qualities are missing; no much larger clone stands one base away. This entry belongs to a study of blood T cells in healthy people across ages (dated by TCRdb to about 2015). Describing the broader study: In model experiments, template switching captured roughly one uniquely barcoded TCR beta cDNA molecule for every two T cells. Using deep sequencing normalized with unique cDNA molecular identifiers, the study measured how TCR beta repertoire diversity changes with age. Donors were grouped into four age groups: young (average about 15 years), middle-aged (less than 40), aged (62) and long-lived (approximately 81). To avoid experimental bias, donors of different ages were spread randomly across the sequencing lanes. The study analyzed two additional independent replicas of 1 million unique cDNA reads from the same blood draw for two donors, one aged 18 to 29 and one aged 80 or older. What the authors observed across the whole study: Compared with the aged group, the long-lived group had more naive CD4+ T cells, fewer expanded clones and increased TCR diversity, suggesting age selection. Estimates of total diversity from one million sequenced T cells were regarded as lower bounds and underestimates. As age increased, observed TCR beta diversity per million T cells dropped in a roughly linear way, and a significant reduction was already evident by age 40. There was a strong correlation between observed TCR beta diversity and the percentage of naive T cells measured by flow cytometry. Since profiling was done on bulk unsorted PBMCs, naive and antigen-experienced compartments could not be conclusively compared. Donor CMV infection status was unknown, potentially confounding age-related changes in expanded clonotypes.

The method behind the library was 5' RACE. A second roughly 6 to 12 cycle PCR used a sample-barcoded 5' primer and a J-beta primer mix. A unique molecular identifier was introduced onto each TCR beta cDNA molecule by a template-switch 5' adaptor carrying 12 random nucleotides. Each sample yielded at least 3 million CDR3-containing paired-end reads. All of the RNA was converted into first-strand cDNA using the Mint cDNA synthesis kit, with a TRBC-specific oligonucleotide serving as the primer. Following uracil-DNA glycosylase treatment, a first 18-cycle PCR with universal primers M1SS and BC2_uni_R was performed on all cDNA. In the authors' own workflow: Normalization of each sample was performed by random selection of 1 million high-quality reads, each carrying a distinct molecular identifier. Reads with shared molecular identifiers were discarded instead of being binned into consensus sequences. CDR3 identification, clonotype clustering and error correction used MiTCR with a Q25 quality threshold and the strictest error-elimination algorithm. Lower-bound total TCR beta diversity was estimated with a nonparametric unseen species model using Euler transformation. The raw public reads went through TCRdb reprocessing: fastp at Q25, MiXCR clone calling, in-frame beta chains kept. Every CDR3 protein is listed once, alongside the most common genes and DNA of its rows. TCRdb's processing, not the authors', yielded these V and J calls. Within this sample are fewer than 2,000,000 distinct CDR3 sequences, with approximately 40% of them counted one time only. The leading ten clones occupy roughly 23% of the sample.

The roughly 38 donors, aged about 6 to 95 years, were systemically healthy Caucasian individuals from Russia. Each donor gave ten milliliters of peripheral blood, drawn into EDTA-treated Vacutainer tubes. Ficoll-Paque density-gradient centrifugation was used to isolate PBMCs, with at least 7 million obtained per sample. Trizol reagent was used to extract total RNA from PBMCs, with at least 5 micrograms per sample. The percentages of naive CD45RAhigh/CD27high T cells were determined by flow cytometry on a PBMC aliquot from every donor. Sequenced sample: blood. The TCR originated in a human donor in good health.

The nucleotide sequence reads as follows: TGTGCCAGCAGCAAAGCCCAGGGACAGGCGCAGTATTTT. Translated, it gives CASSKAQGQAQYF. In this chain, TRBV2 is recombined with TRBJ2-3; TRBD1 lines up with 8 middle nucleotides. The germline V gene encodes CDR1 SNHLY and CDR2 FYNNEI. At the junction V is shortened by 6 bases and J by 10 bases; bases outside the gene matches: 9. Taken from cysteine to phenylalanine, the CDR3 has 13 residues. Of the read, only the CDR3 DNA is kept; its 39 bases are in frame from base 1.